This T cell receptor beta chain was captured by sequencing in a study of blood T cell repertoires in COVID-19. Study as a whole: In each case, the material was cDNA or gDNA derived from T cells, B-cell-depleted T cells, or PBMCs.

Produced via immunoSEQ multiplex PCR; TCRdb's table is partial and in-frame only. The table includes about 110,000 clones, about three quarters detected once. This clone was recorded once. J lost 4 bases, V lost 7 bases, and 9 bases had no gene match. The germline CDR1 and CDR2 sequences are SQVTM and ANQGSEA. The CDR3 runs to 14 residues. Seattle cases were enrolled at active infection and followed longitudinally. The rearrangement links TRBV29-1 to TRBJ2-1; 8 nucleotides match TRBD1. The sequencing sample was made of peripheral blood. The receptor was derived from an older man with COVID-19, enrolled during active disease. CDR3 amino acids: CSAQDRAAYNEQFF. The DNA of the CDR3 is TGCAGCGCCCAGGACAGGGCCGCATACAATGAGCAGTTCTTC.